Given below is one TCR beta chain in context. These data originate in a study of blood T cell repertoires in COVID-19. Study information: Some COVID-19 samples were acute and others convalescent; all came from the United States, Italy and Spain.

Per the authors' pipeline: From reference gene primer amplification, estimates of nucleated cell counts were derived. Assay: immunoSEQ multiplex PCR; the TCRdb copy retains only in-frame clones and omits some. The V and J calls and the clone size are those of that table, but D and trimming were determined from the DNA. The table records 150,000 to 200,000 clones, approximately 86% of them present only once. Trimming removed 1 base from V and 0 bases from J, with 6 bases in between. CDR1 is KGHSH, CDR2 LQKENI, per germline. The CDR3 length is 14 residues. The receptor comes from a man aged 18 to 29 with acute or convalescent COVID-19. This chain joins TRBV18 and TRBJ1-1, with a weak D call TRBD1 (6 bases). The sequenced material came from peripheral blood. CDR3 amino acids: CASSPQGVNTEAFF. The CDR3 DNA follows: TGTGCCAGCTCACCACAGGGGGTGAACACTGAAGCTTTCTTT.